The next 24 T cell receptor beta chains were all read from a single sample in a study of long-term antiretroviral therapy in people with HIV. Assay version v3.0 of immunoSEQ was used, and it was run at survey level. The repertoire was sequenced with immunoSEQ multiplex PCR; TCRdb's copy has only in-frame clones and lacks some. The sample has fewer than 30,000 clones, around 81% seen once. This specimen consisted of unsorted PBMCs, obtained at the start of antiretroviral therapy, before treatment. These receptors all come from a woman aged 18 to 35 with HIV.

The chain carries TRBV7-9 and TRBJ1-2, with D uncertain. This CDR3 is built from 14 residues. V was shortened by 5 bases and J by 0 bases, with 10 bases between the two germline ends. The germline V gene encodes CDR1 SEHNR and CDR2 FQNEAQ (reference sequence). CDR3 nucleotide sequence: TGTGCCAGCAGCCTGTTCGGGGCTAACTATGGCTACACCTTC. Its protein product is CASSLFGANYGYTF.

The chain recombines TRBV2 with TRBJ2-2, with TRBD1 identical over 11 bases. V trimming: 9 bases; J trimming: 0 bases; junction bases outside the gene matches: 3. Germline lookup yields CDR1 SNHLY and CDR2 FYNNEI. The CDR3 has 15 amino acids. This CDR3 reads CARDRGPTNTGELFF. CDR3 in DNA: TGTGCCAGGGACAGGGGGCCGACGAACACCGGGGAGCTGTTTTTT. Together with reference TRBV2 and TRBJ2-2, the CDR3 gives the full variable domain: EPEVTQTPSHQVTQMGQEVILRCVPISNHLYFYWYRQILGQKVEFLVSFYNNEISEKSEIFDDQFSVERPDGSNFTLKIRSTKLEDSAMYFCARDRGPTNTGELFFGEGSRLTVL.

This clone has only one observation. This chain connects TRBV27 to TRBJ1-4; a weak D match, TRBD1 (6 bases). This CDR3 has 18 amino acids. V was pared by 6 bases and J by 2 bases, with 22 bases between. Germline V gene data show CDR1 as MNHEY and CDR2 as SMNVEV (reference sequence). This chain's CDR3 is CASRPLGRQEGTNEKLFF. The CDR3 nucleotides are TGTGCCAGCAGACCCCTCGGAAGACAGGAGGGGACTAATGAAAAACTGTTTTTT.

This clone is classed as medium-sized. This chain uses TRBV7-8 with TRBJ2-2, with TRBD2 matching over 10 bases. This CDR3 spans 17 amino acids. Germline V CDR1 and CDR2: SGHVS, FQNEAQ. The trim removed 8 bases at V and 3 bases at J, leaving 12 bases unmatched. CDR3 sequence: CASGGPSGGVDTGELFF. The DNA for the CDR3 is TGTGCCAGCGGGGGCCCGAGCGGGGGGGTAGACACCGGGGAGCTGTTTTTT.

J is TRBJ2-2 and V is TRBV5-1, with D possibly being TRBD1 (5 bases). The ends were cut back, 2 bases at V and 2 bases at J, with 13 bases in the middle. CDR3 length: 16 amino acids. CDR1 and CDR2 (germline): SGHRS, YFSETQ. The CDR3 DNA follows: TGCGCCAGCAGCTTCGACAGTGCTATAAACACCGGGGAGCTGTTTTTT. This codes for CASSFDSAINTGELFF.

This clone was detected only once. The rearrangement uses TRBV5-4 and TRBJ2-7; possibly TRBD1 or TRBD2 for D (5 bases each). This CDR3 spans 14 amino acids. V lost 1 base to trimming and J lost 3 bases, with 11 bases between them. Germline V gene data show CDR1 as SGHNT and CDR2 as YYREEE (reference sequence). CDR3 DNA: TGTGCCAGCAGCTTGTGGGGGATGAACTACGAGCAGTACTTC. Residues: CASSLWGMNYEQYF.

The chain couples TRBV28 to TRBJ1-1, with D uncertain. The CDR3 length is 14 residues. Trimming left V 2 bases short and J 6 bases short, with 13 bases between. The germline V gene encodes CDR1 MDHEN and CDR2 SYDVKM. The CDR3 nucleotides read TGTGCCAGCAGTTTAAGGCCGGTCGCGGCTGAAGCTTTCTTT. Encoded protein: CASSLRPVAAEAFF.

V and J are TRBV5-1 and TRBJ1-1, with D unresolved. V lost 2 bases to trimming and J lost 2 bases, with 7 bases between them. CDR1 and CDR2 (germline): SGHRS, YFSETQ. The CDR3 length is 13 residues. CDR3 coding DNA: TGCGCCAGCAGCTTCGACCCCAACACTGAAGCTTTCTTT. As protein: CASSFDPNTEAFF.

The rearrangement links TRBV5-1 to TRBJ2-1; 10 nucleotides line up with TRBD1. The germline CDR1 and CDR2 sequences are SGHRS and YFSETQ. With V trimmed by 6 bases and J by 4 bases, 7 bases remained unmatched. The CDR3 totals 15 residues. This CDR3 is CASTARTGGYNEQFF. DNA for the CDR3: TGCGCCAGCACCGCTCGGACAGGGGGGTACAATGAGCAGTTCTTC. Together with reference TRBV5-1 and TRBJ2-1, the CDR3 gives the full variable domain: KAGVTQTPRYLIKTRGQQVTLSCSPISGHRSVSWYQQTPGQGLQFLFEYFSETQRNKGNFPGRFSGRQFSNSRSEMNVSTLELGDSALYLCASTARTGGYNEQFFGPGTRLTVL.

This chain joins TRBV5-1 and TRBJ2-7; TRBD1 matches at 7 bases. Germline lookup yields CDR1 SGHRS and CDR2 YFSETQ. The CDR3 has 16 amino acids. Trimming removed 4 bases from V and 3 bases from J; junction bases left unmatched: 13. CDR3 residues: CASSQMPGQFNYEQYF. The CDR3 DNA sequence: TGCGCCAGCAGCCAAATGCCGGGACAGTTTAACTACGAGCAGTACTTC.

The rearrangement links TRBV10-3 to TRBJ2-3; D remains unclear. Germline-derived CDR1 and CDR2 are ENHRY and SYGVKD. The V end was cut by 6 bases, the J end by 5 bases, with 6 bases between. The CDR3 is 11 residues long. CDR3 DNA: TGTGCCATCAGCCTTAAAGATACGCAGTATTTT. Its protein product is CAISLKDTQYF.

This chain joins TRBV21-1 and TRBJ2-7. TRBV21-1 is reported as a pseudogene. The CDR3 extends over 14 amino acids. The CDR3 protein is CASNEKLGFYEQYF. The CDR3 DNA reads as TGTGCCAGCAACGAAAAGCTGGGGTTCTACGAGCAGTACTTC.

V usage is TRBV7-6 and J usage is TRBJ2-3; 7 nucleotides agree with TRBD2. The CDR3 sequence is 14 residues long. With 2 bases clipped from V and 3 bases from J, the junction kept 2 bases outside the gene matches. Germline V gene lookup returns CDR1 SGHVS and CDR2 FNYEAQ. CDR3 sequence (DNA): TGTGCCAGCAGCTTATCGGGGGGAACAGATACGCAGTATTTT. Its translation is CASSLSGGTDTQYF.

The chain employs TRBV14 and TRBJ2-7; the match to TRBD1 covers 8 bases. V lost 3 bases and J lost 2; bases outside the gene matches: 3. This CDR3 is built from 14 residues. CDR1 is SGHDN and CDR2 is FVKESK in the germline V gene. This chain's CDR3 is CASSHGTGAYEQYF. The CDR3 DNA sequence: TGTGCCAGCAGCCATGGGACAGGAGCCTACGAGCAGTACTTC.

The rearrangement uses TRBV30 and TRBJ1-2; 8 bases are a match to TRBD1. V trimming: 4 bases; J trimming: 3 bases; junction bases outside the gene matches: 1. The length of the CDR3 is 12 residues. CDR1 is GTSNPN, CDR2 SVGIG, per germline (reference sequence). CDR3 residues: CAWTTGDYGYTF. The CDR3 DNA follows: TGTGCCTGGACGACAGGGGACTATGGCTACACCTTC.

The gene calls are TRBV12-5 and TRBJ1-2; the D gene is possibly TRBD1 (6 bases). The CDR3 loop spans 16 amino acids. Germline CDR1 LGHNT, CDR2 FRNRAP. Trimming shortened V by 4 bases and J by 4 bases, and 19 bases separated the two germline ends. The CDR3 DNA sequence: TGTGCTAGTGGTTGGGGGGCCCACAGCCACCCCTATGGCTACACCTTC. It is translated as CASGWGAHSHPYGYTF.

The V call is TRBV19, the J call TRBJ2-3; a weak D match, TRBD2 (6 bases). The CDR3 covers 15 residues. Germline CDR1 is LNHDA and CDR2 is SQIVND (reference sequence). Between the trimmed V and J ends, which lost 6 bases and 1 base, there was a span of 14 bases. The CDR3 spells CASRDSGKGTDTQYF. In nucleotides, the CDR3 is TGTGCCAGTAGGGATAGCGGAAAGGGCACAGATACGCAGTATTTT. The variable domain in full, with the rest retrieved from reference TRBV19 and TRBJ2-3, is DGGITQSPKYLFRKEGQNVTLSCEQNLNHDAMYWYRQDPGQGLRLIYYSQIVNDFQKGDIAEGYSVSREKKESFPLTVTSAQKNPTAFYLCASRDSGKGTDTQYFGPGTRLTVL.

The chain recombines TRBV5-1 with TRBJ2-7, with 9 bases matching TRBD1. Germline V gene sequence: CDR1 SGHRS, CDR2 YFSETQ. The CDR3 is made up of 16 amino acids. The V gene end was trimmed by 2 bases and the J gene end by 7 bases; junction bases not matched to a gene: 13. The CDR3 DNA reads as TGCGCCAGCAGCTTTACGAGGGGACAGGGCCGAACAGAGCAGTACTTC. Its protein is CASSFTRGQGRTEQYF.

This clone showed up just once. The genes are TRBV18 and TRBJ2-3; D assignment may be TRBD1 or TRBD2 (5 bases each). The CDR3 is 15 residues long. Germline V gene data show CDR1 as KGHSH and CDR2 as LQKENI. Trimming removed 2 bases from V and 3 bases from J, with 12 bases in between. The CDR3 DNA is TGTGCCAGCTCACCATTGCAGGGAGAGACAGATACGCAGTATTTT. Translation gives CASSPLQGETDTQYF.

This sequence joins TRBV5-4 and TRBJ1-1; maybe TRBD1 (5 bases). Deletions cut 3 bases from V and 1 base from J, with 13 bases between. Germline V gene lookup returns CDR1 SGHNT and CDR2 YYREEE (reference sequence). The CDR3 runs 15 residues. The DNA of the CDR3 is TGTGCCAGCAGCTCCTGGGACGGTCGGAACACTGAAGCTTTCTTT. Translated, it gives CASSSWDGRNTEAFF. Looking up the rest from reference TRBV5-4 and TRBJ1-1 gives the full variable domain: ETGVTQSPTHLIKTRGQQVTLRCSSQSGHNTVSWYQQALGQGPQFIFQYYREEENGRGNFPPRFSGLQFPNYSSELNVNALELDDSALYLCASSSWDGRNTEAFFGQGTRLTVV.

V and J are TRBV29-1 and TRBJ2-7, with 10 bases aligning to TRBD1. V was clipped by 5 bases and J by 5 bases; unmatched bases: 6. The V gene's germline CDR1 is SQVTM and CDR2 ANQGSEA. The CDR3 contains 13 residues. The CDR3 nucleotides are TGCAGCGTTCCGGGACAGGGGAGCGACGAGCAGTACTTC. It encodes CSVPGQGSDEQYF.

In its sample, this clone is medium-sized (0.01 to 0.1%). The chain uses TRBV13 and TRBJ2-2; TRBD1 agrees at 7 bases. Germline CDR1 PRHDT, CDR2 FYEKMQ (reference sequence). With 0 bases clipped from V and 3 bases from J, the junction kept 1 base outside the gene matches. The length of the CDR3 is 15 residues. This CDR3 is CASSLGTGDTGELFF. The CDR3 coding sequence is TGTGCCAGCAGCTTAGGAACAGGGGACACCGGGGAGCTGTTTTTT. Complete variable domain (other parts from reference TRBV13 and TRBJ2-2): AAGVIQSPRHLIKEKRETATLKCYPIPRHDTVYWYQQGPGQDPQFLISFYEKMQSDKGSIPDRFSAQQFSDYHSELNMSSLELGDSALYFCASSLGTGDTGELFFGEGSRLTVL.

This clone was seen a handful of times. This chain joins TRBV9 and TRBJ1-3; no reliable D call. The ends were cut back, 0 bases at V and 0 bases at J, with 4 bases in the middle. The CDR3 consists of 14 residues. From germline, CDR1 is SGDLS and CDR2 YYNGEE. In DNA, the CDR3 is TGTGCCAGCAGCGTAGCAAGCTCTGGAAACACCATATATTTT. Residues: CASSVASSGNTIYF.

The chain combines TRBV27 with TRBJ2-7; a weak D match, TRBD2 (6 bases). Germline V gene data show CDR1 as MNHEY and CDR2 as SMNVEV (reference sequence). V lost 5 bases, J lost 4 bases, and 12 bases lay in between. CDR3 size: 13 residues. CDR3 DNA sequence: TGTGCCAGCAGTGTCGGGAGTATTTACGAGCAGTACTTC. Encoded protein: CASSVGSIYEQYF.